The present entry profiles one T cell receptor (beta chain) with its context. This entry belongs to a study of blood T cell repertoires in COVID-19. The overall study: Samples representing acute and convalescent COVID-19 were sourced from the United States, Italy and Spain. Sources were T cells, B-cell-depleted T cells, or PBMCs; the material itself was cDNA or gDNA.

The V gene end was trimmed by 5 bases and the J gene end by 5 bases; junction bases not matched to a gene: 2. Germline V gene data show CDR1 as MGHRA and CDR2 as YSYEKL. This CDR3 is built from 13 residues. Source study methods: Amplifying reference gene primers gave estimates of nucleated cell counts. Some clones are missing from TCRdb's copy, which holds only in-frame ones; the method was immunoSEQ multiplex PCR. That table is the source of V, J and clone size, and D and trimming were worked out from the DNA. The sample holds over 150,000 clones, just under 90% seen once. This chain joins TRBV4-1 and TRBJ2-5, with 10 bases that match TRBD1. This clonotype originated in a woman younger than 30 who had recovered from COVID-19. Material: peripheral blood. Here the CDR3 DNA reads TGCGCCAGCAGCGAGGGACAGGGGGAGACCCAGTACTTC. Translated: CASSEGQGETQYF.